The 4 T cell receptor beta chains in this list originate from one sample, sequenced in a study of molecular identifiers for immune sequencing clone quantification. Using its own MiXCR run on the PCR reads, TCRdb lists one record per CDR3 protein. This table has approximately 670,000 distinct CDR3 sequences, less than 20% appearing once. The sample taken for sequencing was naive CD8+ T cells from blood, with Jurkat cell RNA spiked in. The subset is: FACS-sorted CD8+CD4-CCR7+CD45RA+ naive T cells. The receptor source for this set is a human donor in good health. Some libraries in this study had Jurkat cell RNA spiked in.

This clonotype was recorded many times. The rearrangement uses TRBV2 and TRBJ1-1; D gene uncertain. This CDR3 is 12 amino acids long. Trimming took off 6 bases at V and 1 base at J, with 6 bases between the two ends. Germline V gives CDR1 SNHLY, CDR2 FYNNEI. This chain's CDR3 is CASSTQNTEAFF. In nucleotides, the CDR3 is TGTGCCAGCAGCACACAGAACACTGAAGCTTTCTTT.

The V and J genes are TRBV10-3 and TRBJ2-7, with D perhaps TRBD1 (5 bases). Germline CDR1 and CDR2: ENHRY and SYGVKD. Between the trimmed V and J ends, which lost 10 bases and 1 base, there was a span of 17 bases. This CDR3 has 14 amino acids. The CDR3 DNA reads as TGTGCCACCGCCCTTTTTGGACATTCCTACGAGCAGTACTTC. The encoded protein is CATALFGHSYEQYF.

This clonotype was recorded many times. J is TRBJ2-7 and V is TRBV5-4; a weak D match, TRBD2 (6 bases). With 2 bases removed from V and 7 bases from J, the gap between germline ends came to 19 bases. The CDR3 covers 15 residues. From germline, CDR1 is SGHNT and CDR2 YYREEE (reference sequence). In nucleotides, the CDR3 is TGTGCCAGCAGCTTTTCTCCCTCGGGACTCGAGGAGCAGTACTTC. Protein sequence: CASSFSPSGLEEQYF.

In regard to this clonotype: One base away lies a much larger clone, so this may be a sequencing read error. The CDR3 does not end in the conserved phenylalanine or tryptophan, so this is likely a read error. The rearrangement joins TRBV28 to TRBJ2-1; the match to TRBD2 covers 11 bases. The V segment lost 1 base and the J segment 7 bases; nucleotides outside the gene matches: 3. The CDR3 is 15 residues long. Germline CDR1 reads MDHEN; CDR2 reads SYDVKM. The CDR3 coding sequence is TGTGCCAGCAGTTTATTAGCGGGAGGGCGGAATGAGCAGTTCCTC. Its protein product is CASSLLAGGRNEQFL.